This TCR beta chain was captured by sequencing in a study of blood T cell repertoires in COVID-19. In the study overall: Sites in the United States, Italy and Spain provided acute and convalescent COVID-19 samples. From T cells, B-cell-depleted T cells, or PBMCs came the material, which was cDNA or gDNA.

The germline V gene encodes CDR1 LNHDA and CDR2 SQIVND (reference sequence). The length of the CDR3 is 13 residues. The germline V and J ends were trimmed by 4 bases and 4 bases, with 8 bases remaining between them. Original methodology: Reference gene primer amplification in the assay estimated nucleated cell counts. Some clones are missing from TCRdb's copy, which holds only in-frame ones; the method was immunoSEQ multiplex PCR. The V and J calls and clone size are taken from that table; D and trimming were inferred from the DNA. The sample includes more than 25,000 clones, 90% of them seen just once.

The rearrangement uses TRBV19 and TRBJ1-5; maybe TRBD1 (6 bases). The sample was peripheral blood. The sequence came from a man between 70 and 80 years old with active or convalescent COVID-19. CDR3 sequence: CASSNQGNQPQHF. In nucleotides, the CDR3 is TGTGCCAGTAGTAATCAGGGGAATCAGCCCCAGCATTTT.